A single sample gave rise to the 21 T cell receptor beta chains below, sequenced in a study of blood T cell repertoires in COVID-19. TCRdb's copy holds only in-frame clones and misses some; the assay was immunoSEQ multiplex PCR. In the table there are 150,000 to 190,000 clones, about 88% of which are singletons. Source material: peripheral blood. These receptors all come from a woman in her fifties or sixties with COVID-19, enrolled during active disease.

This clone has a handful of counts. The rearrangement uses TRBV7-3 and TRBJ1-1, with D maybe TRBD1 (5 bases). The germline CDR1 and CDR2 sequences are SGHTA and FQGTGA. Trimming took 2 bases from V and 1 from J, leaving 5 bases between them. The CDR3 runs 13 residues. This CDR3 is CASSLGQNTEAFF. CDR3 nucleotides: TGTGCCAGCAGCTTAGGACAGAACACTGAAGCTTTCTTT.

This chain links TRBV12-3 or TRBV12-4 with TRBJ1-2; weak D call: TRBD1 (5 bases). V was clipped by 9 bases and J by 2 bases, with 13 bases between them. This CDR3 is built from 13 residues. In nucleotides, the CDR3 is TGTGCCAGGACGACAGCGTCCAACTATGGCTACACCTTC. It translates to CARTTASNYGYTF.

This clone was counted between two and nine times. This rearrangement joins TRBV20-1 to TRBJ1-4, with D possibly being TRBD1 (5 bases). The CDR3 is 15 amino acids. Trimming took 3 bases from V and 0 from J, leaving 11 bases between them. Per the germline V gene, CDR1 is DFQATT and CDR2 is SNEGSKA (reference sequence). CDR3 DNA: TGCAGTGCTAGTGTGAAGGGGACAACTAATGAAAAACTGTTTTTT. The encoded protein is CSASVKGTTNEKLFF.

J is TRBJ1-3 and V is TRBV28; D unclear. In germline, CDR1 is MDHEN, CDR2 SYDVKM. The CDR3 has 15 amino acids. V lost 5 bases to trimming and J lost 0 bases, with 11 bases between them. CDR3 sequence: CASSTVTHSGNTIYF. The CDR3 DNA reads as TGTGCCAGCAGTACAGTTACCCACTCTGGAAACACCATATATTTT.

The chain recombines TRBV7-8 with TRBJ1-3, with 8 bases that match TRBD1. The CDR3 runs 19 residues. Germline trimming cut 6 bases from V and 0 bases from J; bases unmatched to any gene: 16. Germline CDR1 reads SGHVS; CDR2 reads FQNEAQ. Here the CDR3 reads CASSQFGGQGGFSGNTIYF. CDR3 DNA: TGTGCCAGCAGTCAATTCGGAGGACAGGGAGGATTCTCTGGAAACACCATATATTTT. Variable domain in full (rest from reference TRBV7-8 and TRBJ1-3): GAGVSQSPRYKVAKRGQDVALRCDPISGHVSLFWYQQALGQGPEFLTYFQNEAQLDKSGLPSDRFFAERPEGSVSTLKIQRTQQEDSAVYLCASSQFGGQGGFSGNTIYFGEGSWLTVV.

The chain is built from TRBV18 and TRBJ1-4, with D uncertain. Germline CDR1 reads KGHSH; CDR2 reads LQKENI. The CDR3 extends over 17 amino acids. V was trimmed by 5 bases and J by 2 bases, leaving 18 bases between them. The CDR3 here is CASSVRLSPGTNEKLFF. Written as DNA, the CDR3 is TGTGCCAGCTCAGTACGTTTGAGCCCGGGTACTAATGAAAAACTGTTTTTT.

Only one count was recorded for this clone. Within the sample, other DNA sequences also encode this same CDR3. The chain joins TRBV5-4 to TRBJ2-1, with D possibly TRBD2 on 5 matching bases. Trimming removed 4 bases from V and 4 bases from J, with 15 bases in between. CDR3 length equals 15 residues. The germline V gene encodes CDR1 SGHNT and CDR2 YYREEE (reference sequence). The CDR3 protein is CASSARGSSYNEQFF. Written as DNA, the CDR3 is TGTGCCAGCAGCGCGAGAGGGAGCTCTTACAATGAGCAGTTCTTC.

The chain carries TRBV15 and TRBJ1-5, with 10 positions matching TRBD1. The CDR3 contains 17 residues. The germline gives CDR1 LNHNV, CDR2 YYDKDF (reference sequence). Trimming at V came to 3 bases and at J to 2 bases, leaving 7 bases not matched to a gene. CDR3 loop: CATSRVPGTGGNQPQHF. The CDR3 DNA sequence: TGTGCCACCAGCAGGGTTCCCGGGACAGGGGGCAATCAGCCCCAGCATTTT.

The rearrangement uses TRBV5-1 and TRBJ2-1; 14 bases map to TRBD2. There are 16 residues in the CDR3. Germline assignment: CDR1 SGHRS and CDR2 YFSETQ. V shed 5 bases, J shed 3 bases, and the junction held 4 bases outside the gene matches. DNA of the CDR3: TGCGCCAGCAGTGGGACTAGCGGGGGAATCTACAATGAGCAGTTCTTC. It specifies CASSGTSGGIYNEQFF.

V gene TRBV2 combines with J gene TRBJ1-4, with D maybe TRBD1 (5 bases). Germline assignment: CDR1 SNHLY and CDR2 FYNNEI. V lost 3 bases and J 8 bases, leaving 16 bases between the germline ends. This CDR3 is built from 15 residues. CDR3 sequence (DNA): TGTGCCAGCAGTGACACGGGAGGGGTGGGCGAAAAACTGTTTTTT. This sequence encodes CASSDTGGVGEKLFF.

The chain couples TRBV2 to TRBJ2-7; 7 positions match TRBD2. CDR1 SNHLY and CDR2 FYNNEI come from the germline V gene. The ends lost 8 bases at V and 1 base at J; junction bases unmatched: 8. The length of the CDR3 is 14 residues. This CDR3 is CASQAGRMSYEQYF. CDR3 nucleotide sequence: TGTGCCAGCCAAGCGGGACGGATGTCCTACGAGCAGTACTTC. Combining the CDR3 with reference TRBV2 and TRBJ2-7 gives the whole variable domain EPEVTQTPSHQVTQMGQEVILRCVPISNHLYFYWYRQILGQKVEFLVSFYNNEISEKSEIFDDQFSVERPDGSNFTLKIRSTKLEDSAMYFCASQAGRMSYEQYFGPGTRLTVT.

This clone occurred once. The chain recombines TRBV25-1 with TRBJ2-3; perhaps TRBD2 as D (5 bases). V was shortened by 7 bases and J by 6 bases, with 17 bases between the two germline ends. Germline V gene sequence: CDR1 MGHDK, CDR2 SYGVNS. This CDR3 is built from 14 residues. DNA of the CDR3: TGTGCCAGCACCGCGGCGGGTTACTCGGATACGCAGTATTTT. Translation: CASTAAGYSDTQYF.

This clone was seen only a few times. V gene TRBV6-5 combines with J gene TRBJ1-2; D call uncertain. Deletions cut 6 bases from V and 2 bases from J, with 10 bases between. The length of the CDR3 is 13 residues. Germline assignment: CDR1 MNHEY and CDR2 SVGAGI. CDR3 sequence reads: CASSDPGNYGYTF. CDR3 bases: TGTGCCAGCAGCGATCCGGGAAACTATGGCTACACCTTC.

The chain has TRBV5-1 and TRBJ1-5; D is perhaps TRBD1 (5 bases). CDR1 is SGHRS and CDR2 is YFSETQ in the germline V gene. The CDR3 has 14 residues. V was pared by 4 bases and J by 4 bases, with 12 bases between. CDR3 in amino acids: CASSAQGLNQPQHF. CDR3 nucleotides: TGCGCCAGCAGCGCGCAGGGATTAAATCAGCCCCAGCATTTT.

This chain uses TRBV18 with TRBJ1-1, with D possibly TRBD1 on 5 matching bases. Trimming shortened V by 3 bases and J by 1 base, and 9 bases separated the two germline ends. Germline CDR1 reads KGHSH; CDR2 reads LQKENI. The CDR3 has 14 residues. The CDR3 nucleotides read TGTGCCAGCTCACCCAATACAGGGAACACTGAAGCTTTCTTT. Translation gives CASSPNTGNTEAFF.

The chain combines TRBV24-1 with TRBJ2-2; 9 bases map to TRBD2. V was clipped by 4 bases and J by 5 bases; unmatched bases: 4. The CDR3 is made up of 15 amino acids. CDR1 and CDR2 (germline): KGHDR, SFDVKD. This CDR3 is CATSDAGGVTGELFF. The CDR3 DNA follows: TGTGCCACCAGTGACGCGGGAGGGGTGACCGGGGAGCTGTTTTTT.

The chain couples TRBV3-1 (or the pseudogene TRBV3-2) to TRBJ2-3, with 9 bases aligning to TRBD1. CDR3 length: 14 amino acids. V trimming: 6 bases; J trimming: 1 base; junction bases outside the gene matches: 2. Germline CDR1 and CDR2: LGHDT and YNNKEL (reference sequence). The CDR3: CASSRTGGTDTQYF. CDR3 coding DNA: TGTGCCAGCAGTCGGACAGGGGGCACAGATACGCAGTATTTT.

The chain recombines TRBV24-1 with TRBJ2-2, with TRBD1 identical over 9 bases. Per the germline V gene, CDR1 is KGHDR and CDR2 is SFDVKD. V lost 9 bases, J lost 3 bases, and 1 base stayed unmatched. The CDR3 totals 13 residues. CDR3 DNA sequence: TGTGCCACCGGACAGGGGTACACCGGGGAGCTGTTTTTT. Protein: CATGQGYTGELFF.

The genes are TRBV18 and TRBJ2-1, with 8 bases that match TRBD2. With 1 base clipped from V and 5 bases from J, the junction kept 1 base outside the gene matches. CDR3 length: 14 residues. Per germline, CDR1 KGHSH and CDR2 LQKENI. CDR3 in amino acids: CASSPLAGNNEQFF. The CDR3 nucleotides read TGTGCCAGCTCACCACTAGCGGGGAACAATGAGCAGTTCTTC.

DNA for the CDR3: TGTGCCACCAGTGGGGGAGGGCTCACTGAAGCTTTCTTT. Protein: CATSGGGLTEAFF. This sequence joins TRBV24-1 and TRBJ1-1; no clear D gene. The germline V gene has CDR1 KGHDR and CDR2 SFDVKD. The CDR3 is 13 amino acids. V lost 5 bases and J 4 bases, leaving 10 bases between the germline ends.

The chain uses TRBV3-1 (or the pseudogene TRBV3-2) and TRBJ2-5; TRBD2 matches 9 bases. Per germline, CDR1 LGHDT and CDR2 YNNKEL (reference sequence). CDR3 length: 16 amino acids. V shed 2 bases and J 4 bases; nucleotides not matched to a gene: 8. This chain's CDR3 is CASSQSSGAGGETQYF. CDR3 nucleotide sequence: TGTGCCAGCAGCCAATCTAGCGGGGCCGGCGGAGAGACCCAGTACTTC.